This T cell receptor (beta chain) was retrieved from a study of CD8 T cells in Susac syndrome (dated by TCRdb to 2018 to 2020). In terms of the full investigation: Among the Susac syndrome patients who were sequenced, clinically active disease was present in more than five and clinical remission was observed in about eight. The clonality of the CD8+ T cell repertoire was compared across some eleven healthy donors, some 14 Susac syndrome patients and 15 multiple sclerosis patients. Repertoire sequencing was used to test whether CD8+ T cell activation and differentiation in Susac syndrome was antigen driven. At blood withdrawal, Susac syndrome patients were therapy-naive, treated with corticosteroids (with IVIg additionally given to some), or treated with IVIg alone.

Peripheral blood CD8+ and CD4+ T cells from healthy donors, Susac syndrome patients and multiple sclerosis patients were profiled by high-throughput TCR beta sequencing. Susac syndrome patients met recently defined diagnostic criteria for definite or probable disease. Bulk CD8+ and CD4+ T cells were purified by magnetic negative isolation, whereas CD8+ TEMRA cells were enriched by FACS. Blood was drawn into EDTA tubes, processed within 24 hours, and PBMCs were isolated by density gradient centrifugation. PBMCs intended for TCR sequencing were frozen in liquid nitrogen and were later thawed in a 37 degrees C water bath. A purity of at least 90% was achieved for sorted or isolated CD4+, CD8+ and CD8+ TEMRA cells. Concerning this clonotype: The antigen it binds to is not known. Per-base qualities were not stored, and no clone one base away is much larger.

The paper as a whole reports these results and caveats: In the total CD8+ and CD8+ TEMRA repertoires, about 16 and five Susac-specific public clones, respectively, were identified. The TCR sequencing and HLA analysis was acknowledged to have included a relatively small number of individuals. CD8+ repertoires in Susac syndrome showed clonal expansion, which was highest in CD8+ TEMRA cells and was greater in clinically active patients than in remitting patients.

RNA was extracted using the RNeasy kit, and roughly 0.45 to 1 microgram was reverse transcribed with random hexamers. The immunoSEQ multiplex PCR assay, which covers 54 Vbeta and 13 Jbeta segments, was used to amplify TCR beta CDR3 regions. PCR amplification bias was corrected by using a synthetic template baseline for primer optimization and computational correction. Concerning the study's data processing: Only productive sequences were kept, with reads annotated to V, D and J genes according to IMGT and analyzed in immunoSEQ Analyzer. To calculate clonality, Shannon entropy was normalized by log2 of the number of productive unique sequences and then subtracted from one. For each patient and control, public and private clones were evaluated among the 100 most prevalent clones. Clones were defined as Susac-specific when absent from the healthy and MS cohorts, from roughly 1,100 published viral clones and from other ImmuneACCESS disease sequences. TCRdb handled the public reads itself, with Q25 trimming in fastp and clone calling in MiXCR, and kept productive beta chains. Entries are consolidated by CDR3 protein sequence, retaining the most common genes and DNA. These V and J calls rely on TCRdb rather than the paper's analysis. This sample is represented by tens of thousands of distinct CDR3 sequences; 96% of them were singletons. The top ten clones comprise 0.62% of the sample.

Relative to germline, V is 0 bases shorter and J is 2 bases shorter, with 15 bases between their ends. Including cysteine and phenylalanine, the CDR3 has 16 amino acids. CDR3 DNA only is kept here, 48 bases in frame from base 1. The germline V gene (reference sequence) supplies CDR1 DFQATT and CDR2 SNEGSKA. This clonotype originated in a human donor with Susac syndrome. Material: CD8+ T cells from PBMCs. Recombination joined TRBV20-1 with TRBJ2-3, with the D gene not confidently named. The DNA sequence is given as TGCAGTGCTAGAGATGGGTCGGCCAGATACACAGATACGCAGTATTTT. This sequence encodes CSARDGSARYTDTQYF.